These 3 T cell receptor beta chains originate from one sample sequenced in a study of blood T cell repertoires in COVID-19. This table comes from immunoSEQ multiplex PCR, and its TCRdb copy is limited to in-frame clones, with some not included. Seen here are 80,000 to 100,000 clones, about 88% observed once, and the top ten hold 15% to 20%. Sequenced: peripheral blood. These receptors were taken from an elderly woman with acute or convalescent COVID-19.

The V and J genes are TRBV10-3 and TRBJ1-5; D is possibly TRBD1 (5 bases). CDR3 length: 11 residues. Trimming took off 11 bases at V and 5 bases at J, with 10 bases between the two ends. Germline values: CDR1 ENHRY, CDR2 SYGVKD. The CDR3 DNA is TGTGCCTCCGGGGGGGATCAGCCCCAGCATTTT. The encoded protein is CASGGDQPQHF.

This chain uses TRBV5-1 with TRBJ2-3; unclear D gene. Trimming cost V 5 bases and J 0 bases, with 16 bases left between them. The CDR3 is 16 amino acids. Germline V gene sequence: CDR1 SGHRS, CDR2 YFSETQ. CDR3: CASRWRSETSTDTQYF. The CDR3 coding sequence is TGCGCCAGCAGGTGGCGGAGTGAGACGAGCACAGATACGCAGTATTTT.

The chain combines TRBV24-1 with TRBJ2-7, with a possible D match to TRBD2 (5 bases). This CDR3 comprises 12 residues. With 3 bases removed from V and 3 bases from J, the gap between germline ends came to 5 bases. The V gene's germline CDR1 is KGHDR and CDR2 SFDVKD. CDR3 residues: CATSDAGYEQYF. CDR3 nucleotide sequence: TGTGCCACCAGTGATGCGGGCTACGAGCAGTACTTC.